This TCR beta chain was obtained from a study of identical twins. Trimming pared 2 bases from V and 7 bases from J, leaving 25 bases between. The CDR3 runs 17 residues. The germline V gene encodes CDR1 DFQATT and CDR2 SNEGSKA (reference sequence). This clonotype was observed a handful of times. TCRdb re-analysed the 5' RACE reads in MiXCR, keeping a single row per CDR3 protein. The data show some 590,000 distinct CDR3 sequences, approximately 9.6% seen once. This same sample was also part of a study on yellow fever vaccine responses in identical twins.

Sequencing used PBMCs. The receptor was isolated from a young woman in good health. The V call is TRBV20-1, the J call TRBJ2-3; D is possibly TRBD2 (5 bases). The CDR3 spells CSARMSRVNENKNTQYF. CDR3 nucleotides: TGCAGTGCTAGAATGTCGCGGGTAAATGAAAATAAAAATACGCAGTATTTT.